These 23 T cell receptor beta chains were all obtained from the same sample, sequenced in a study of beta chain features in type 1 diabetes. Sequenced material consisted of expressed TCRB transcripts (all of the isolated RNA was reverse transcribed). Generated by immunoSEQ multiplex PCR, the TCRdb table keeps only in-frame clones and is missing some. The data contain approximately 300,000 clones, about 10% of them seen just once; the ten biggest clones take up over 0.015%. What was sequenced was naive CD4+ T cells from blood. The receptors come from a woman under 40 in good health.

This chain joins TRBV11-1 and TRBJ2-7; 11 nucleotides line up with TRBD2. CDR1 is SGHAT, CDR2 FQDESV, per germline (reference sequence). The CDR3 contains 16 residues. The junction had 8 bases not matched to a gene; V was cut back by 4 bases and J by 3 bases. CDR3 nucleotide sequence: TGTGCCAGCAGCTACGAGCCTAGCGGGAGGATCTACGAGCAGTACTTC. Amino acid sequence: CASSYEPSGRIYEQYF.

This clone was seen a handful of times. This chain uses TRBV4-3 with TRBJ2-1; maybe TRBD2 (6 bases). The CDR3 contains 19 residues. Trimming removed 2 bases from V and 2 bases from J, with 22 bases in between. Germline V gives CDR1 LGHNA, CDR2 YSLEER. The CDR3: CASSQTGGPGLDPYNEQFF. CDR3 nucleotides: TGCGCCAGCAGCCAAACAGGAGGGCCCGGACTGGATCCCTACAATGAGCAGTTCTTC.

The chain recombines TRBV5-1 with TRBJ2-5; a possible D gene is TRBD1 (6 bases). CDR3 size: 15 residues. V gave up 3 bases and J gave up 5 bases, with 17 bases separating them. The V gene's germline CDR1 is SGHRS and CDR2 YFSETQ. The CDR3 DNA reads as TGCGCCAGCAGCTCCTTACAGGGTATGGGGGAGACCCAGTACTTC. It translates to CASSSLQGMGETQYF.

The chain recombines TRBV5-1 with TRBJ2-1; 7 bases are shared with TRBD1. The germline V gene encodes CDR1 SGHRS and CDR2 YFSETQ. After removal of 4 bases from V and 9 bases from J, the junction contained 16 bases not matched to a gene. The CDR3 is 16 amino acids. The CDR3 spells CASSRQGAPTGREQFF. CDR3 in DNA: TGCGCCAGCAGCCGACAGGGTGCTCCGACCGGGCGTGAGCAGTTCTTC.

The sample holds a few counts of this clone. The gene calls are TRBV15 and TRBJ2-4; possibly TRBD1 for D (5 bases). The CDR3 runs to 13 residues. Trimming pared 1 base from V and 9 bases from J, leaving 10 bases between. Germline V gives CDR1 LNHNV, CDR2 YYDKDF (reference sequence). For the CDR3, the DNA is TGTGCCACCAGCAGAGGCAGGGAAGGCATTCAGTACTTC. Protein: CATSRGREGIQYF.

V is TRBV7-2 and J is TRBJ2-3, with 8 bases fitting TRBD1. The length of the CDR3 is 17 residues. The germline V gene encodes CDR1 SGHTA and CDR2 FQGNSA. V was pared by 1 base and J by 1 base, with 7 bases of the junction left unmatched. The CDR3 DNA follows: TGTGCCAGCAGCTTAGGAGGGGCGGGACAGGGCACAGATACGCAGTATTTT. It yields the protein CASSLGGAGQGTDTQYF. Drawing the rest from reference TRBV7-2 and TRBJ2-3, the complete variable domain is GAGVSQSPSNKVTEKGKDVELRCDPISGHTALYWYRQSLGQGLEFLIYFQGNSAPDKSGLPSDRFSAERTGGSVSTLTIQRTQQEDSAVYLCASSLGGAGQGTDTQYFGPGTRLTVL.

This clone turned up a few times. V usage is TRBV28 and J usage is TRBJ2-1, with 7 bases lining up with TRBD2. This CDR3 is built from 13 residues. V gave up 7 bases and J gave up 4 bases; unmatched junction bases: 4. Germline values: CDR1 MDHEN, CDR2 SYDVKM. In DNA, the CDR3 is TGTGCCAGCAATTGGGGGGGGTACAATGAGCAGTTCTTC. This translates into CASNWGGYNEQFF.

The chain is built from TRBV28 and TRBJ1-2, with TRBD1 matching 8 bases. This CDR3 has 14 amino acids. J lost 4 bases, V lost 5 bases, and 6 bases had no gene match. Per the germline V gene, CDR1 is MDHEN and CDR2 is SYDVKM. CDR3 protein: CASSGQGGGYGYTF. CDR3 bases: TGTGCCAGCAGTGGACAGGGTGGGGGCTATGGCTACACCTTC.

Only a few counts were recorded for this clone. The chain joins TRBV7-2 to TRBJ2-3; 9 bases line up with TRBD2. This CDR3 is 18 amino acids long. V shed 3 bases, J shed 0 bases, and the junction held 10 bases outside the gene matches. In germline, CDR1 is SGHTA, CDR2 FQGNSA. The CDR3 sequence: CASSFAGGLVSSTDTQYF. The DNA of the CDR3 is TGTGCCAGCAGCTTTGCGGGAGGGTTGGTCTCTAGCACAGATACGCAGTATTTT.

V is TRBV5-1 and J is TRBJ2-3; D uncertain. CDR3 size: 14 residues. Germline values: CDR1 SGHRS, CDR2 YFSETQ. Trimming left V 0 bases short and J 5 bases short, with 10 bases between. CDR3 residues: CASSLGQVEDTQYF. The CDR3, as DNA: TGCGCCAGCAGCTTGGGGCAGGTGGAAGATACGCAGTATTTT.

The rearrangement links TRBV5-4 to TRBJ2-3, with 7 bases identical to TRBD2. J was trimmed by 9 bases and V by 3 bases; bases with no gene match: 10. The CDR3 sequence is 14 residues long. Germline V lookup: CDR1 SGHNT, CDR2 YYREEE (reference sequence). CDR3 sequence: CASSSGTNPDTQYF. CDR3 bases: TGTGCCAGCAGCTCAGGGACTAACCCTGACACGCAGTATTTT.

This clone was found a few times. This sample includes further DNA sequences coding for the same CDR3. The chain uses TRBV18 and TRBJ2-7, with TRBD1 matching over 10 bases. J gave up 2 bases and V 6 bases, and 4 bases lay outside the gene matches. Germline V gives CDR1 KGHSH, CDR2 LQKENI. This CDR3 comprises 14 residues. In DNA, the CDR3 is TGTGCCAGCTCTCCGGGACAGGGGCCCTACGAGCAGTACTTC. It translates to CASSPGQGPYEQYF.

The chain uses TRBV7-2 and TRBJ2-3; 9 bases match TRBD2. CDR3 size: 15 residues. The V gene's germline CDR1 is SGHTA and CDR2 FQGNSA. The junction had 1 base not matched to a gene; V was cut back by 3 bases and J by 0 bases. The CDR3 nucleotides are TGTGCCAGCAGCTTGGGACTAGCTAGCACAGATACGCAGTATTTT. It yields the protein CASSLGLASTDTQYF.

V is TRBV20-1 and J is TRBJ2-5, with D maybe TRBD1 (6 bases). CDR1 is DFQATT and CDR2 is SNEGSKA in the germline V gene (reference sequence). The germline V and J ends were trimmed by 3 bases and 9 bases, with 11 bases remaining between them. The CDR3 covers 11 residues. CDR3: CSASLPGAQYF. The CDR3, as DNA: TGCAGTGCTAGCCTCCCAGGGGCCCAGTACTTC.

The V and J genes are TRBV10-3 and TRBJ2-5; TRBD2 is a possible D gene (6 bases). With 0 bases removed from V and 4 bases from J, the gap between germline ends came to 9 bases. The CDR3 contains 14 residues. Looked up from germline, CDR1 is ENHRY and CDR2 is SYGVKD. The CDR3 DNA reads as TGTGCCATCAGTGAGTCCAGTAGCGGAGAGACCCAGTACTTC. Protein product: CAISESSSGETQYF.

There are a few counts of this clone. The chain combines TRBV30 with TRBJ1-2; unclear D gene. CDR3 length: 15 residues. The germline CDR1 and CDR2 sequences are GTSNPN and SVGIG (reference sequence). V shed 3 bases and J shed 3 bases, with 17 bases lying between them. CDR3 amino acids: CAWSLLFRQDYGYTF. The CDR3 coding sequence is TGTGCCTGGAGCCTCTTATTCCGGCAGGACTATGGCTACACCTTC.

The CDR3 DNA follows: TGTGCCAGCAGCCCGACTAGCGGGAGCCACGAGCAGTACTTC. Its protein product is CASSPTSGSHEQYF. The chain links TRBV5-4 to TRBJ2-7; 12 nucleotides line up with TRBD2. Germline V gene sequence: CDR1 SGHNT, CDR2 YYREEE (reference sequence). V trimming: 4 bases; J trimming: 5 bases; junction bases outside the gene matches: 4. The CDR3 loop spans 14 amino acids. Combining the CDR3 with reference TRBV5-4 and TRBJ2-7 gives the whole variable domain ETGVTQSPTHLIKTRGQQVTLRCSSQSGHNTVSWYQQALGQGPQFIFQYYREEENGRGNFPPRFSGLQFPNYSSELNVNALELDDSALYLCASSPTSGSHEQYFGPGTRLTVT.

This clone was picked up a small number of times. This sample includes further DNA sequences coding for the same CDR3. The chain carries TRBV9 and TRBJ2-1, with 10 bases identical to TRBD2. The germline CDR1 and CDR2 sequences are SGDLS and YYNGEE. This CDR3 comprises 17 residues. Trimming at V came to 0 bases and at J to 1 base, leaving 4 bases not matched to a gene. The CDR3 bases are TGTGCCAGCAGCGTAGGGGCTAGCGGGAGTTCCTACAATGAGCAGTTCTTC. It yields the protein CASSVGASGSSYNEQFF.

The chain recombines TRBV2 with TRBJ2-7; 11 nucleotides align to TRBD1. The CDR3 has 14 residues. V trimming: 7 bases; J trimming: 7 bases; junction bases outside the gene matches: 9. CDR1 SNHLY and CDR2 FYNNEI come from the germline V gene. In nucleotides, the CDR3 is TGTGCCAGCATCCGGACAGGGGGCGCGTATGAGCAGTACTTC. This codes for CASIRTGGAYEQYF.

This clone has only a few counts. V and J are TRBV28 and TRBJ1-2, with D possibly being TRBD1 (5 bases). The V end was cut by 3 bases, the J end by 2 bases, with 13 bases between. Germline V CDR1 and CDR2: MDHEN, SYDVKM. The CDR3 spans 15 residues. CDR3 sequence (DNA): TGTGCCAGCAGTTTCGGGGGGACGGCGAACTATGGCTACACCTTC. It specifies CASSFGGTANYGYTF.

This clone has a handful of counts. The V and J genes are TRBV7-2 and TRBJ2-3; TRBD2 aligns across 9 bases. This CDR3 spans 17 amino acids. Germline-derived CDR1 and CDR2 are SGHTA and FQGNSA. J was trimmed by 4 bases and V by 3 bases; bases with no gene match: 11. As DNA, the CDR3 is TGTGCCAGCAGCTTGGACGGGCGCGGGAGGGCGGCAGATACGCAGTATTTT. It codes for CASSLDGRGRAADTQYF.

DNA for the CDR3: TGTGCCTGGAACCCAGTCCGGACTTACAATGAGCAGTTCTTC. Encoded protein: CAWNPVRTYNEQFF. V usage is TRBV30 and J usage is TRBJ2-1; D is perhaps TRBD2 (5 bases). Germline loops: CDR1 GTSNPN, CDR2 SVGIG (reference sequence). The V gene lost 4 bases and the J gene lost 4 bases, with 14 bases spanning the gap. The CDR3 has 14 amino acids.

The chain combines TRBV1 with TRBJ1-1; the D call of TRBD1 is as the table states it, not checked on the DNA. TRBV1 is shown as a pseudogene. This CDR3 has 15 residues. The CDR3 here is CTSSQERQAGTEAFF. The CDR3 coding sequence is TGCACCAGCAGCCAAGAAAGACAGGCGGGCACTGAAGCTTTCTTT.